The 9 T cell receptor beta chains below come from one sample, sequenced in a study of blood T cell repertoires in COVID-19. This table comes from immunoSEQ multiplex PCR, and its TCRdb copy is limited to in-frame clones, with some not included. The sample has some 140,000 clones, about 80% seen once. Sequenced sample: peripheral blood. The receptors shown here come from an older woman with acute or convalescent COVID-19.

This clone appeared once. V is TRBV6-4 and J is TRBJ2-3; 7 positions agree with TRBD1. This CDR3 spans 17 amino acids. V was clipped by 3 bases and J by 0 bases; unmatched bases: 9. Germline V gene data show CDR1 as MRHNA and CDR2 as SNTAGT. The CDR3 is CASSETPGGLSTDTQYF. The CDR3 coding sequence is TGTGCCAGCAGTGAAACCCCAGGGGGTCTCAGCACAGATACGCAGTATTTT.

V gene TRBV6-1 combines with J gene TRBJ2-5; TRBD2 agrees at 14 bases. There are 16 residues in the CDR3. Germline loops: CDR1 MNHNS, CDR2 SASEGT. V dropped 5 bases and J dropped 4; count of bases not matched to a gene: 6. The CDR3 loop is CASSQGTSGGGETQYF. DNA of the CDR3: TGTGCCAGCAGTCAAGGGACTAGCGGGGGTGGAGAGACCCAGTACTTC.

The chain employs TRBV9 and TRBJ1-6; 7 nucleotides align to TRBD1. After removal of 6 bases from V and 7 bases from J, the junction contained 10 bases not matched to a gene. The length of the CDR3 is 15 residues. Germline V gene lookup returns CDR1 SGDLS and CDR2 YYNGEE. CDR3 in DNA: TGTGCCAGCAACCCGCAGGGGGATCAAAATTCACCCCTCCACTTT. Protein product: CASNPQGDQNSPLHF.

The chain employs TRBV29-1 and TRBJ1-2, with D maybe TRBD1 (6 bases). The germline V gene has CDR1 SQVTM and CDR2 ANQGSEA. Trimming pared 4 bases from V and 6 bases from J, leaving 15 bases between. This CDR3 spans 13 amino acids. The CDR3 here is CSVGQAEWDGYTF. Here the CDR3 DNA reads TGCAGCGTTGGACAGGCCGAGTGGGATGGCTACACCTTC.

The chain employs TRBV6-1 and TRBJ1-1, with a weak D call TRBD1 (6 bases). The CDR3 is 15 amino acids. V lost 3 bases and J lost 0, with 11 bases in between. CDR1 is MNHNS and CDR2 is SASEGT in the germline V gene. Here the CDR3 DNA reads TGTGCCAGCAGTGACGGCCGGACAGTGAACACTGAAGCTTTCTTT. This codes for CASSDGRTVNTEAFF.

This clone came up a few times. J is TRBJ1-6 and V is TRBV6-1, with unresolved D. The CDR3 runs to 15 residues. Germline V gene sequence: CDR1 MNHNS, CDR2 SASEGT. Between the trimmed V and J ends, which lost 2 bases and 0 bases, there was a span of 5 bases. CDR3 in DNA: TGTGCCAGCAGTGAACTGAGCTCCTATAATTCACCCCTCCACTTT. This translates into CASSELSSYNSPLHF.

V gene TRBV28 combines with J gene TRBJ1-1; 9 bases align to TRBD1. With 8 bases clipped from V and 2 bases from J, the junction kept 9 bases outside the gene matches. The CDR3 is 15 residues long. CDR1 is MDHEN, CDR2 SYDVKM, per germline. The CDR3 reads CASQFTGGGNTEAFF. The CDR3 DNA follows: TGTGCCAGCCAATTCACAGGGGGCGGAAACACTGAAGCTTTCTTT.

The rearrangement links TRBV5-4 to TRBJ1-2; the D is unclear. The V end was cut by 1 base, the J end by 6 bases, with 7 bases between. The germline V gene encodes CDR1 SGHNT and CDR2 YYREEE (reference sequence). The CDR3 totals 12 residues. CDR3 DNA: TGTGCCAGCAGCTTGACAGCGGATGGCTACACCTTC. Translation gives CASSLTADGYTF.

The chain recombines TRBV7-9 with TRBJ1-1; a weak D match, TRBD1 (6 bases). The V and J ends lost 5 bases and 7 bases respectively, with 14 bases between them. The CDR3 consists of 13 residues. CDR1 SEHNR and CDR2 FQNEAQ come from the germline V gene (reference sequence). The CDR3 here is CASSPPGAGEAFF. In DNA form, the CDR3 reads TGTGCCAGCAGCCCACCAGGGGCTGGTGAAGCTTTCTTT. The full variable domain, its missing parts supplied by reference TRBV7-9 and TRBJ1-1, is DTGVSQNPRHKITKRGQNVTFRCDPISEHNRLYWYRQTLGQGPEFLTYFQNEAQLEKSRLLSDRFSAERPKGSFSTLEIQRTEQGDSAMYLCASSPPGAGEAFFGQGTRLTVV.